The clone carrying this T cell receptor beta chain has more than one count but fewer than ten. The ends lost 1 base at V and 0 bases at J; junction bases unmatched: 6. Germline loops: CDR1 SGHTA, CDR2 FQGNSA. The CDR3 consists of 16 residues. The data originate from a study of CD8 T cells in ankylosing spondylitis. MiXCR, applied by TCRdb to the 5' RACE reads, yields one record per CDR3 protein. The sample holds 80,000 to 100,000 distinct CDR3 sequences, roughly 8.3% seen once. This sequence joins TRBV7-2 and TRBJ2-7; 7 bases line up with TRBD2. The sample comprised blood, either unsorted or a sorted T cell fraction (not recorded which). This receptor was obtained from a male donor with ankylosing spondylitis or in good health (not recorded which). The CDR3 loop is CASSLVGRTSSYEQYF. The DNA for the CDR3 is TGTGCCAGCAGCTTAGTCGGGAGGACGAGCTCCTACGAGCAGTACTTC.